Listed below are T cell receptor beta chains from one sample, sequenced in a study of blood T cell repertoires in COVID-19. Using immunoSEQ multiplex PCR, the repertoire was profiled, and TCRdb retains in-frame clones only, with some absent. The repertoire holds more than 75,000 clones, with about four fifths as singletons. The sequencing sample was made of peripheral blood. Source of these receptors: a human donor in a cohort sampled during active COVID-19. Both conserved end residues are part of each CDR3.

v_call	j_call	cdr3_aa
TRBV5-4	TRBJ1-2	CASTLGGEVHGYTF
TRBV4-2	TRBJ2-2	CASSQDSRTGGRYGELFF
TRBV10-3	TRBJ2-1	CAISDWTSGGNEQFF
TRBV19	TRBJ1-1	CASSQRQGAMNTEAFF
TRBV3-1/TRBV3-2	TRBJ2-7	CASSQDHTNYEQYF
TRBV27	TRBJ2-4	CASSLWTSGGAVRAKNIQYF
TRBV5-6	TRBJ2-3	CASSLGRGLVDTQYF
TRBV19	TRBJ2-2	CASILRAGGTGELFF
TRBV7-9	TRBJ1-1	CASSLGGTANTEAFF
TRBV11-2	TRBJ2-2	CASSLATPNTGELFF
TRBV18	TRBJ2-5	CASSHKSGETQYF
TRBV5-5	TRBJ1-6	CASGWQGNNSPLHF
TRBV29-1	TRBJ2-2	CSVRGGPGTQNTGELFF
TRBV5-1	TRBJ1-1	CASSLDRSQGRYTEAFF
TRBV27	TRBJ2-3	CASSFQVVDTQYF
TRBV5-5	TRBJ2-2	CASSYWTGGTGELFF
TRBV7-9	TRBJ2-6	CASSLGVGQGANVLTF
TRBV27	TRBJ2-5	CASSHGTSQETQYF
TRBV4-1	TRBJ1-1	CASSTPGQEDGAFF
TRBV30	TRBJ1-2	CAWSVREGSYGYTF
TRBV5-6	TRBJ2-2	CASSPRGQGATGELFF
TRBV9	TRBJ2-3	CASSVVIPLGTDTQYF
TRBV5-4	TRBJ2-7	CASSTPTDEQYF
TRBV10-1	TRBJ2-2	CASSERVTGMAGELFF
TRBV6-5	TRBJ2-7	CASRGGVASYEQYF
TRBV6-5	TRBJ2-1	CASSYRDRGHNEQFF
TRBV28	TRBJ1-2	CASSLVSRSYGYTF
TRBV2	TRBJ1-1	CASREGGYTEAFF
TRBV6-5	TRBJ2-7	CASRGTVTYEQYF
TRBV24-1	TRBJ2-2	CATSDRNTGELFF
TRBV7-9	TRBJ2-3	CASSLDLSGGGDTQYF
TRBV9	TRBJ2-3	CASSLGPGTDTQYF